A single sample gave rise to the 32 T cell receptor beta chains below, sequenced in a study of post-analysis software for immune sequencing data (dated by TCRdb to between 2015 and 2016). What the authors observed across the whole study: Patients showed significantly higher frequencies than controls for several TRBV segments, among them TRBV5-6, TRBV5-1 and TRBV20-1.

Antigens for these TCRs are unknown. The library was made by PCR. TCRdb records Illumina HiSeq 2500 as the sequencer. Unique molecular identifiers were incorporated into TCR beta cDNA libraries to reduce PCR and sequencing biases. TCRdb reprocessed the public reads (quality trimming at Q25 with fastp, clone calling with MiXCR) and kept in-frame beta chains. Each entry is one CDR3 protein sequence, shown with its most common DNA and genes. For this sample there are under 900,000 distinct CDR3 sequences; roughly 58% appear just once. The biggest ten clones account for approximately 4.4% of the sample. The specimen was blood. The receptors were sampled from a girl between 5 and 17 years old with multiple sclerosis.

This clonotype was seen only a few times. V usage is TRBV6-6 and J usage is TRBJ2-7; TRBD2 agrees at 10 bases. In germline, CDR1 is MNHNY, CDR2 SVGAGI (reference sequence). The CDR3 runs to 14 residues. The junction had 3 bases not matched to a gene; V was cut back by 7 bases and J by 0 bases. The CDR3, as DNA: TGTGCCAGCAAGGCTAGCGGGAGCTCCTACGAGCAGTACTTC. Translating gives CASKASGSSYEQYF.

The chain carries TRBV29-1 and TRBJ2-7, with 8 bases that match TRBD2. The CDR3 sequence is 15 residues long. The ends lost 0 bases at V and 1 base at J; junction bases unmatched: 5. From germline, CDR1 is SQVTM and CDR2 ANQGSEA. The CDR3 region has the DNA TGCAGCGTTGAAGATGAGGCTAGCGGGTCCTACGAGCAGTACTTC. Translated, it gives CSVEDEASGSYEQYF.

The chain couples TRBV6-5 to TRBJ2-3; D is unclear. Germline V gives CDR1 MNHEY, CDR2 SVGAGI. The CDR3 totals 13 residues. Trimming removed 4 bases from V and 1 base from J, with 6 bases in between. In nucleotides, the CDR3 is TGTGCCAGCAGTTGGGCCCGCACAGATACGCAGTATTTT. Its translation is CASSWARTDTQYF.

V and J are TRBV5-5 and TRBJ2-7, with 10 bases matching TRBD1. Unmatched junction bases numbered 6, after V lost 2 bases and J lost 1 base. CDR1 and CDR2 (germline): SGHKS, YYEKEE (reference sequence). This CDR3 has 16 amino acids. As DNA, the CDR3 is TGTGCCAGCAGCTTTAGGGGACAGGGGACATCCTACGAGCAGTACTTC. Translation: CASSFRGQGTSYEQYF.

The rearrangement joins TRBV27 to TRBJ2-7; 12 bases are a match to TRBD1. This CDR3 comprises 15 residues. Germline assignment: CDR1 MNHEY and CDR2 SMNVEV (reference sequence). V shed 5 bases, J shed 5 bases, and the junction held 7 bases outside the gene matches. DNA for the CDR3: TGTGCCAGCAGTCCAGCCGGGACAGGGGGCCACGAGCAGTACTTC. Translated, it gives CASSPAGTGGHEQYF.

This clonotype was found a few times. The V gene is TRBV27, the J gene TRBJ2-5, with D unresolved. Germline-derived CDR1 and CDR2 are MNHEY and SMNVEV (reference sequence). The CDR3 has 14 amino acids. The V end lost 6 bases, the J end lost 3 bases, and 14 bases lay between the germline ends. DNA for the CDR3: TGTGCCAGCAGCCTAGATGCAATGAAAGAGACCCAGTACTTC. Protein sequence: CASSLDAMKETQYF.

This clonotype showed up just a few times. The chain employs TRBV10-2 and TRBJ2-1; 16 nucleotides match TRBD2. Unmatched junction bases numbered 10, after V lost 5 bases and J lost 6 bases. Germline V lookup: CDR1 WSHSY, CDR2 SAAADI. The CDR3 is made up of 18 amino acids. For the CDR3, the DNA is TGCGCCAGCAGTCCGGGACTAGCGGGAGGGCCCCTTCGCAATGAGCAGTTCTTC. Translated: CASSPGLAGGPLRNEQFF.

The chain links TRBV3-1 to TRBJ2-1; D ambiguous. Trimming took off 3 bases at V and 3 bases at J, with 9 bases between the two ends. Germline V CDR1 and CDR2: LGHDT, YNNKEL (reference sequence). CDR3 length: 14 amino acids. CDR3 sequence reads: CASSHSDDYNEQFF. Here the CDR3 DNA reads TGTGCCAGCAGCCACAGCGACGACTACAATGAGCAGTTCTTC.

V usage is TRBV3-1 and J usage is TRBJ2-5, with 13 nucleotides matching TRBD2. V lost 5 bases to trimming and J lost 13 bases; unmatched junction nucleotides: 10. The CDR3 consists of 14 residues. Looked up from germline, CDR1 is LGHDT and CDR2 is YNNKEL (reference sequence). CDR3 loop: CASSTGTSGKLGYF. As DNA, the CDR3 is TGTGCCAGCAGCACCGGGACTAGCGGGAAACTTGGGTACTTC.

This rearrangement joins TRBV5-6 to TRBJ2-4; no definite D call. The DNA end favors TRBJ2-7, so the J call may be wrong. CDR1 and CDR2 from the germline V gene are SGHDT and YYEEEE. The CDR3 is made up of 14 amino acids. CDR3 nucleotides: TGTGCCAGCAGCTTGGAGATAGAAGCCCACGAGCAGTACTTC. The encoded protein is CASSLEIEAHEQYF.

The chain couples TRBV15 to TRBJ1-4; D gene ambiguous. The CDR3 has 11 amino acids. Trimming took off 6 bases at V and 7 bases at J, with 6 bases between the two ends. From germline, CDR1 is LNHNV and CDR2 YYDKDF (reference sequence). The CDR3 loop is CATRSPEKLFF. The CDR3 nucleotides are TGTGCCACCAGGTCACCTGAAAAACTGTTTTTT.

Only a few counts were recorded for this clonotype. This chain uses TRBV24-1 with TRBJ2-4, with D perhaps TRBD1 or TRBD2 (5 bases each). Germline V gene data show CDR1 as KGHDR and CDR2 as SFDVKD. The CDR3 has 14 amino acids. Trimming removed 11 bases from V and 0 bases from J, with 13 bases in between. CDR3 nucleotide sequence: TGTGCCAGGGACCCCCTTTTAGCCAAAAACATTCAGTACTTC. Protein: CARDPLLAKNIQYF.

The chain carries TRBV29-1 and TRBJ2-4, with TRBD2 identical over 9 bases. The end of the DNA aligns better with TRBJ2-7, so the J call may be wrong. CDR1 and CDR2 (germline): SQVTM, ANQGSEA. CDR3 size: 14 residues. In nucleotides, the CDR3 is TGCAGCGTCGATCAAGCGGGGGGAATCGGCGAGCAGTACTTC. Amino acid sequence: CSVDQAGGIGEQYF.

This chain uses TRBV5-1 with TRBJ2-3; 12 positions match TRBD2. V shed 2 bases, J shed 0 bases, and the junction held 7 bases outside the gene matches. Germline assignment: CDR1 SGHRS and CDR2 YFSETQ. This CDR3 spans 18 amino acids. The CDR3 loop reads CASSFSDLAGGSTDTQYF. CDR3 sequence (DNA): TGCGCCAGCAGCTTCTCGGACCTAGCGGGGGGGAGCACAGATACGCAGTATTTT.

On this clonotype: At one end, the junction sequence differs from germline, possibly due to a read error. The chain links TRBV7-7 to TRBJ2-1; D gene unclear. Germline values: CDR1 SSHAT, CDR2 FNYEAQ (reference sequence). The CDR3 totals 12 residues. This chain's CDR3 is CASRSGPNEQFF. CDR3 in DNA: TGTGCTAGCAGATCAGGACCCAATGAGCAGTTCTTC.

The chain has TRBV7-2 and TRBJ2-5, with 8 bases lining up with TRBD2. The closer fit of TRBJ2-7 to the DNA end suggests the J call may be wrong. Per the germline V gene, CDR1 is SGHTA and CDR2 is FQGNSA. The CDR3 length is 20 residues. CDR3: CASRRLRRASGPYYSYEQYF. DNA for the CDR3: TGTGCCAGCAGGAGACTTAGACGGGCTAGCGGGCCGTATTACTCCTACGAGCAGTACTTC.

This clonotype was recorded a few times. The junction departs from the called germline gene at one end, perhaps through a read error. The rearrangement links TRBV12-3 or TRBV12-4 to TRBJ2-1; D uncertain. The CDR3 extends over 13 amino acids. DNA of the CDR3: TGTGCCAACAGTCCTATTGACTGGGATGAGCAGTTCTTC. Translation gives CANSPIDWDEQFF.

This rearrangement joins TRBV29-1 to TRBJ2-1; possible D gene TRBD1, 5 bases. The germline V gene encodes CDR1 SQVTM and CDR2 ANQGSEA. The CDR3 runs 16 residues. Trimming took 3 bases from V and 5 from J, leaving 20 bases between them. In DNA, the CDR3 is TGCAGCGTTGACCGCGCGGTAAACAGGAGAAACAATGAGCAGTTCTTC. Its translation is CSVDRAVNRRNNEQFF.

In its sample, this clonotype was seen once. The CDR3 sequence is CASSLGPQGKQYF. CDR3 bases: TGTGCCAGCAGTTTGGGACCCCAGGGAAAGCAGTACTTC. This chain joins TRBV27 and TRBJ2-7, with D perhaps being TRBD1 or TRBD2 (5 bases each). The CDR3 spans 13 residues. Trimming removed 3 bases at V and 8 bases at J, with 14 bases between. Germline CDR1 and CDR2: MNHEY and SMNVEV (reference sequence).

This chain links TRBV24-1 with TRBJ2-5, with 8 positions matching TRBD2. Per the germline V gene, CDR1 is KGHDR and CDR2 is SFDVKD. CDR3 size: 13 residues. The junction had 6 bases not matched to a gene; V was cut back by 8 bases and J by 5 bases. The DNA of the CDR3 is TGTGCCACCACGCGGGAGGTCGGTGAGACCCAGTACTTC. Protein product: CATTREVGETQYF.

The V and J genes are TRBV7-2 and TRBJ1-6; D is undetermined. Germline CDR1 and CDR2: SGHTA and FQGNSA. Trimming pared 5 bases from V and 7 bases from J, leaving 9 bases between. The CDR3 is 13 amino acids. This CDR3 is CASSNTVNSPLHF. The CDR3 DNA is TGTGCCAGCAGCAACACCGTCAATTCACCCCTCCACTTT.

The chain recombines TRBV10-3 with TRBJ2-1; 9 positions agree with TRBD2. Germline lookup yields CDR1 ENHRY and CDR2 SYGVKD. V trimming: 5 bases; J trimming: 3 bases; junction bases outside the gene matches: 5. The CDR3 is 15 amino acids. The CDR3, as DNA: TGTGCCATCAGTTCGCCTAGCGGGGACTACAATGAGCAGTTCTTC. Its translation is CAISSPSGDYNEQFF.

CDR3 residues: CSGRKPRRERDEQFF. CDR3 bases: TGCAGTGGCAGAAAGCCCAGGCGGGAGAGAGATGAGCAGTTCTTC. The chain has TRBV20-1 and TRBJ2-1; TRBD2 matches at 7 bases. CDR3 length: 15 amino acids. After removal of 7 bases from V and 8 bases from J, the junction contained 17 bases not matched to a gene. Germline CDR1 is DFQATT and CDR2 is SNEGSKA (reference sequence).

The chain has TRBV18 and TRBJ2-5; either TRBD1 or TRBD2 may fit D (5 bases each). Germline lookup yields CDR1 KGHSH and CDR2 LQKENI. Trimming removed 0 bases from V and 1 base from J, with 12 bases in between. The CDR3 is made up of 16 amino acids. The CDR3 nucleotides read TGTGCCAGCTCACCACCAAACGGGGCCACCCAAGAGACCCAGTACTTC. It specifies CASSPPNGATQETQYF.

This sequence joins TRBV20-1 and TRBJ1-2, with D perhaps matching TRBD1 (5 bases). CDR1 and CDR2 (germline): DFQATT, SNEGSKA (reference sequence). Trimming cost V 5 bases and J 6 bases, with 31 bases left between them. The CDR3 is made up of 18 amino acids. For the CDR3, the DNA is TGCAGTGCTCAAGACGGGCCCTGGTCAGGGAAGCGTTGGGATGGCTACACCTTC. It translates to CSAQDGPWSGKRWDGYTF.

Comments on this clonotype: Its ends do not fully match the called genes, so a read error is possible. The V and J genes are TRBV6-4 and TRBJ1-6; D is possibly TRBD1 (5 bases). The CDR3 is 15 amino acids. Germline CDR1 is MRHNA and CDR2 is SNTAGT. The CDR3 reads CASSDDPGPNSPPHF. The CDR3, as DNA: TGTGCCAGCAGTGACGACCCGGGACCTAATTCACCCCCCCACTTT.

This clonotype was seen a few times. This sequence joins TRBV5-5 and TRBJ2-7; TRBD2 might be the D (5 bases). The CDR3 spans 12 residues. The germline gives CDR1 SGHKS, CDR2 YYEKEE (reference sequence). Between the trimmed V and J ends, which lost 4 bases and 1 base, there was a span of 6 bases. Here the CDR3 reads CASSRESYEQYF. The CDR3 bases are TGTGCCAGCAGCCGGGAATCCTACGAGCAGTACTTC.

The rearrangement uses TRBV12-3 or TRBV12-4 and TRBJ2-4; 10 nucleotides align to TRBD2. The J call may be faulty, since TRBJ2-7 better matches the DNA end. This CDR3 has 15 residues. CDR3 coding DNA: TGTGCCAGCAGTTTGAGTCTAGCGGGGGCCTACGAGCAGTACTTC. Residues: CASSLSLAGAYEQYF.

The V gene is TRBV12-3 or TRBV12-4, the J gene TRBJ1-1; TRBD1 is a possible D gene (6 bases). V dropped 5 bases and J dropped 5 bases, with 21 bases sitting between them. CDR3 length equals 16 residues. This chain's CDR3 is CASSPPKRGAGTEAFF. The DNA for the CDR3 is TGTGCCAGCAGTCCACCCAAACGGGGGGCGGGAACTGAAGCTTTCTTT.

The chain uses TRBV5-1 and TRBJ1-5; TRBD1 matches 8 bases. Germline CDR1 and CDR2: SGHRS and YFSETQ. With V trimmed by 4 bases and J by 2 bases, 8 bases remained unmatched. The CDR3 is 16 amino acids. CDR3 DNA sequence: TGCGCCAGCAGCCCTAACCCGGACAGGGGCAATCAGCCCCAGCATTTT. Protein product: CASSPNPDRGNQPQHF.

The V gene is TRBV20-1, the J gene TRBJ1-2; maybe TRBD1 (5 bases). The CDR3 is 15 residues long. Germline V gene data show CDR1 as DFQATT and CDR2 as SNEGSKA (reference sequence). V was clipped by 1 base and J by 0 bases, with 12 bases between them. CDR3 region: CSARARGGSNYGYTF. The CDR3 coding sequence is TGCAGTGCTAGAGCCCGGGGGGGGTCTAACTATGGCTACACCTTC.

This clonotype was observed a handful of times. The rearrangement joins TRBV6-1 to TRBJ2-5; D uncertain. Germline-derived CDR1 and CDR2 are MNHNS and SASEGT. The CDR3 totals 14 residues. Trimming took off 2 bases at V and 5 bases at J, with 12 bases between the two ends. CDR3 region: CASSEQMVDETQYF. The CDR3 DNA reads as TGTGCCAGCAGTGAACAGATGGTAGACGAGACCCAGTACTTC.